This T cell receptor beta chain stems from a study of monozygotic twins with inflammatory bowel disease. Each UMI harboured a 6-nucleotide sample barcode and was appended via template switching. TCRdb re-called the 5' RACE reads, yielding one record per CDR3 amino acid sequence without DNA. The table for this sample gives about 450,000 distinct CDR3 sequences. Sequenced sample: blood. The TCR comes from a human donor with ulcerative colitis or Crohn's disease, or a healthy co-twin of an affected twin (not recorded which).

The CDR3 sequence is CASSQDPGEAFF. The rearrangement links TRBV4-2 to TRBJ1-1. CDR1 LGHNA and CDR2 YNFKEQ come from the germline V gene. The CDR3 is 12 amino acids.